Listed here are 15 T cell receptor beta chains from one sample, sequenced in a study of long-term antiretroviral therapy in people with HIV. An immunoSEQ assay, version v3.0, was performed at survey level. Generated by immunoSEQ multiplex PCR, the TCRdb table keeps only in-frame clones and is missing some. The top ten hold around 5.4% of the sample, which has about 24,000 clones, roughly 86% seen once. The sample consisted of unsorted PBMCs, taken 4.4 years after starting antiretroviral therapy. Receptors originate from a man aged 25 to 40 with HIV.

The chain carries TRBV6-1 and TRBJ1-1, with TRBD1 identical over 8 bases. The junction had 9 bases not matched to a gene; V was cut back by 1 base and J by 5 bases. CDR1 is MNHNS and CDR2 is SASEGT in the germline V gene. The CDR3 has 16 amino acids. CDR3 nucleotides: TGTGCCAGCAGTGAAGGCCCCACGACAGGGGCAACTGAAGCTTTCTTT. Protein product: CASSEGPTTGATEAFF.

The gene calls are TRBV5-1 and TRBJ2-4; D gene uncertain. The V end lost 0 bases, the J end lost 0 bases, and 4 bases lay between the germline ends. Germline loops: CDR1 SGHRS, CDR2 YFSETQ. This CDR3 has 14 amino acids. In DNA form, the CDR3 reads TGCGCCAGCAGCTTGGGGGGAGCCAAAAACATTCAGTACTTC. It encodes CASSLGGAKNIQYF.

The chain couples TRBV19 to TRBJ2-3, with D possibly being TRBD1 or TRBD2 (6 bases each). V shed 5 bases and J shed 5 bases, with 14 bases lying between them. CDR1 is LNHDA, CDR2 SQIVND, per germline (reference sequence). The CDR3 consists of 14 residues. The CDR3 DNA follows: TGTGCCAGTAGTGAGGGGGGCGGGCAAGATACGCAGTATTTT. Protein sequence: CASSEGGGQDTQYF.

The V and J genes are TRBV5-1 and TRBJ1-1, with a tentative D call TRBD1 (6 bases). The CDR3 consists of 16 residues. Germline CDR1 SGHRS, CDR2 YFSETQ. V lost 4 bases, J lost 4 bases, and 20 bases lay in between. In DNA, the CDR3 is TGCGCCAGCAGCCGGAGGGGGGGCGAAGTTGGCACTGAAGCTTTCTTT. Translation gives CASSRRGGEVGTEAFF.

Only one count was recorded for this clone. CDR3 bases: TGTGCCAGCAGACCCAGGCAGGTTCCTTCGTGGGGCTACACCTTC. It is translated as CASRPRQVPSWGYTF. The genes are TRBV28 and TRBJ1-2, with unresolved D. Germline V gives CDR1 MDHEN, CDR2 SYDVKM. The CDR3 contains 15 residues. V gave up 6 bases and J gave up 8 bases, with 22 bases separating them.

This clone has more than one count but fewer than ten. V is TRBV10-3 and J is TRBJ1-5, with TRBD1 identical over 10 bases. This CDR3 spans 15 amino acids. CDR1 and CDR2 from the germline V gene are ENHRY and SYGVKD. Losses at the gene ends were 4 bases for V and 3 bases for J; bases not matched to a gene: 3. CDR3 loop: CAISVGQGYNQPQHF. As DNA, the CDR3 is TGTGCCATCAGTGTGGGACAGGGGTACAATCAGCCCCAGCATTTT.

The chain couples TRBV7-8 to TRBJ1-4, with a weak D call TRBD1 (5 bases). V gave up 5 bases and J gave up 0 bases, with 13 bases separating them. Germline CDR1 is SGHVS and CDR2 is FQNEAQ. The CDR3 has 16 residues. The CDR3 bases are TGTGCCAGCAGCGGCGTCGAAGGGGCAACTAATGAAAAACTGTTTTTT. Its translation is CASSGVEGATNEKLFF.

This clone appeared a single time. The rearrangement links TRBV7-9 to TRBJ2-7; 7 nucleotides match TRBD2. From germline, CDR1 is SEHNR and CDR2 FQNEAQ (reference sequence). Trimming removed 11 bases from V and 2 bases from J; junction bases left unmatched: 9. The length of the CDR3 is 13 residues. CDR3 amino acids: CAVQRGPTYEQYF. DNA for the CDR3: TGTGCCGTTCAGCGGGGCCCCACCTACGAGCAGTACTTC.

The gene calls are TRBV4-3 and TRBJ1-1; possibly TRBD1 for D (5 bases). The CDR3 loop spans 14 amino acids. The germline CDR1 and CDR2 sequences are LGHNA and YSLEER. V lost 1 base and J lost 4, with 10 bases in between. CDR3 in amino acids: CASSQAKRGTEAFF. The CDR3 DNA is TGCGCCAGCAGCCAAGCCAAGAGGGGCACTGAAGCTTTCTTT.

This clone was detected only a few times. The chain couples TRBV19 to TRBJ2-1; D is perhaps TRBD2 (5 bases). V shed 7 bases and J shed 2 bases, with 12 bases lying between them. Per germline, CDR1 LNHDA and CDR2 SQIVND (reference sequence). CDR3 length: 14 amino acids. DNA of the CDR3: TGTGCCAGTACCACGGGGAGCCCCTACAATGAGCAGTTCTTC. It specifies CASTTGSPYNEQFF.

The CDR3 DNA reads TGTGCCAGCAGCTTAGGCCCCGAGAACGAGCAGTACTTC. Its translation is CASSLGPENEQYF. The chain has TRBV11-3 and TRBJ2-7, with unresolved D. Germline-derived CDR1 and CDR2 are SGHNT and YENEEA. V gave up 1 base and J gave up 5 bases, with 9 bases separating them. This CDR3 comprises 13 residues.

The chain is built from TRBV19 and TRBJ1-5; a possible D gene is TRBD1 (6 bases). CDR1 is LNHDA, CDR2 SQIVND, per germline (reference sequence). With 7 bases removed from V and 6 bases from J, the gap between germline ends came to 13 bases. CDR3 length: 13 amino acids. CDR3 in amino acids: CASKQGSSQPQHF. CDR3 DNA sequence: TGTGCCAGTAAACAGGGAAGTAGTCAGCCCCAGCATTTT.

This CDR3 is CASSYGGTASRKAFF. DNA for the CDR3: TGTGCCAGCAGTTACGGAGGGACAGCCTCCAGGAAAGCTTTCTTT. This chain links TRBV6-5 with TRBJ1-1, with 7 bases identical to TRBD1. Germline CDR1 reads MNHEY; CDR2 reads SVGAGI. Losses at the gene ends were 2 bases for V and 9 bases for J; bases not matched to a gene: 12. This CDR3 region has 15 residues.

On this clone itself: A read error may account for a junction end that differs from germline. The chain links TRBV7-7 to TRBJ2-2, with D uncertain. The CDR3 loop spans 14 amino acids. Germline V gene sequence: CDR1 SSHAT, CDR2 FNYEAQ (reference sequence). CDR3 sequence: CASRPLGSPGELFF. CDR3 sequence (DNA): TGTGCTAGCAGGCCGCTAGGGTCCCCCGGGGAGCTGTTTTTT. Together with reference TRBV7-7 and TRBJ2-2, the CDR3 gives the full variable domain: GAGVSQSPRYKVTKRGQDVTLRCDPISSHATLYWYQQALGQGPEFLTYFNYEAQPDKSGLPSDRFSAERPEGSISTLTIQRTEQRDSAMYRCASRPLGSPGELFFGEGSRLTVL.

The chain uses TRBV29-1 and TRBJ2-3; 11 bases fit TRBD1. The junction had 7 bases not matched to a gene; V was cut back by 8 bases and J by 3 bases. Germline CDR1 SQVTM, CDR2 ANQGSEA. The CDR3 consists of 14 residues. CDR3 loop: CSHARDRGTDTQYF. The CDR3 DNA follows: TGCAGCCACGCCCGGGACAGGGGGACAGATACGCAGTATTTT.